This TCR beta chain was identified in a study of blood T cells in healthy people across ages. This clonotype was counted only a few times. The use of a sample-barcoded 5' primer and a J-beta primer mix characterized a second PCR of roughly 6 to 11 cycles. Every molecule of cDNA carried a tag from a template-switch adaptor with 12 random nucleotides. MiXCR was run by TCRdb on the 5' RACE reads, yielding one entry per CDR3 protein. Among about 1.1 million distinct CDR3 sequences, around two fifths were seen once, and the ten largest hold around 13%. The material sequenced was blood. The clonotype was recovered from a man aged 18 to 30 in good health.

CDR3 nucleotides: TGCAGTGCTAGTGGTAGGGCAGGAGGGTACGAGCAGTACTTC. Its protein is CSASGRAGGYEQYF. The genes are TRBV20-1 and TRBJ2-4; D may be TRBD2 (6 bases). The DNA end favors TRBJ2-7, so the J call may be wrong. The CDR3 contains 14 residues. Germline V gene lookup returns CDR1 DFQATT and CDR2 SNEGSKA (reference sequence).